The clone carrying this T cell receptor (beta chain) was found many times. The data originate from a study of T cells in Graves' hyperthyroidism and ophthalmopathy. The investigators amplified TCR beta CDR3 regions from RNA transcripts. HTBI primers were used for first-round RT-PCR of the TCR CDR3. One entry per CDR3 protein results from TCRdb running MiXCR on the multiplex PCR reads. The sample records hundreds of thousands of distinct CDR3 sequences, about 13% being singletons. V lost 4 bases, J lost 0 bases, and 9 bases lay in between. CDR1 and CDR2 (germline): LGHDT, YNNKEL (reference sequence). The CDR3 spans 14 residues.

The clonotype comes from a woman aged 18 to 35 with Graves' hyperthyroidism. V and J are TRBV3-1 and TRBJ1-1; TRBD1 is a possible D gene (5 bases). Material: blood. The CDR3 bases are TGTGCCAGCAGCCGGGGGGAAATGAACACTGAAGCTTTCTTT. This codes for CASSRGEMNTEAFF.